This T cell receptor beta chain derives from a study of blood T cell repertoires in COVID-19. The wider study: T cells, B-cell-depleted T cells, or PBMCs provided the cDNA or gDNA that served as material.

Followed longitudinally, the Seattle patients had been enrolled during active infection. There are 18 residues in the CDR3. Trimming took off 0 bases at V and 2 bases at J, with 14 bases between the two ends. CDR1 and CDR2 from the germline V gene are MGHRA and YSYEKL. Source study methods: Estimation of nucleated cell counts relied on the amplification of reference gene primers. Only in-frame clones appear in the TCRdb table, and some are missing; sequencing was by immunoSEQ multiplex PCR. That table furnishes V, J and clone size, whereas the DNA furnished D and trimming. The sample holds more than 95,000 clones; roughly four fifths are singletons and the top ten take 4.5% to 6%.

The V gene is TRBV4-1, the J gene TRBJ2-6, with D perhaps matching TRBD2 (5 bases). The sequence was collected from an elderly man with COVID-19, enrolled during active disease. Sequenced sample: peripheral blood. This CDR3 reads CASSQDLLYGTGANVLTF. Written as DNA, the CDR3 is TGCGCCAGCAGCCAAGATCTGTTGTACGGGACTGGGGCCAACGTCCTGACTTTC.